These 2 T cell receptor beta chains originate from one sample sequenced in a study of cytomegalovirus exposure and HLA in healthy donors. PCR was performed using 60 Vbeta and 13 Jbeta primers. Repertoires were generated with immunoSEQ multiplex PCR, while TCRdb's copy carries only in-frame clones and drops some. Among about 64,000 clones listed, roughly 69% were seen once. The sequencing sample was made of PBMCs. All receptors come from a woman between 45 and 65 years old in good health and CMV-seronegative.

The chain links TRBV7-9 to TRBJ2-7; 13 nucleotides match TRBD2. CDR1 is SEHNR, CDR2 FQNEAQ, per germline (reference sequence). Unmatched junction bases numbered 9, after V lost 5 bases and J lost 2 bases. The CDR3 spans 17 residues. The CDR3 bases are TGTGCCAGCAGCCAAGGACTAGCGGGAGATGAAACCTACGAGCAGTACTTC. This codes for CASSQGLAGDETYEQYF.

The rearrangement links TRBV4-1 to TRBJ2-7; maybe TRBD1 (5 bases). The V and J ends lost 3 bases and 5 bases respectively, with 23 bases between them. The V gene's germline CDR1 is MGHRA and CDR2 YSYEKL. This CDR3 contains 17 residues. The CDR3 here is CASSQLDMGFSGHEQYF. DNA of the CDR3: TGCGCCAGCAGCCAGCTCGATATGGGGTTTTCAGGGCACGAGCAGTACTTC.